These T cell receptor beta chains were read from a single sample in a study of regulatory T cells in long-lasting Graves disease. MiXCR was run by TCRdb on the multiplex PCR reads, yielding one entry per CDR3 protein. The sample holds roughly 430,000 distinct CDR3 sequences, 16% seen once. These data were also reused for a study on T cells in Graves' hyperthyroidism and ophthalmopathy.

The specimen was peripheral blood mononuclear cells (PBMCs), collected at new diagnosis, from a patient treated with antithyroid drugs. The receptor source for this set is a young woman with Graves disease. CDR3s include the opening cysteine and the closing phenylalanine or tryptophan. A D gene is named only where the DNA matches it firmly. Clone size is given for some rows only: seen once, a few or many times, or a class if the clone is expanded.

v_call,d_call,clone_size,j_call,cdr3_nt,cdr3_aa
TRBV4-1,.,few,TRBJ1-4,TGCGCCAGCAGCCAAGGGCGGCCAGAGGCGGGGGAAAAACTGTTTTTT,CASSQGRPEAGEKLFF
TRBV7-8,.,many,TRBJ1-2,TGTGCCAGCAGCTTAGGCAGGGAGGGCTATGGCTACACCTTC,CASSLGREGYGYTF
TRBV11-2,.,many,TRBJ2-1,TGTGCCAGCAGCATTCGGCCGACTAGACACAATGAGCAGTTCTTC,CASSIRPTRHNEQFF
TRBV20-1,TRBD2,many,TRBJ2-2,TGCAGTGCTCTGGGGCTAGCGGGAGGGCACGGGGAGCTGTTTTTT,CSALGLAGGHGELFF
TRBV18,TRBD1,many,TRBJ1-2,TGTGCCAGCTCCCCGGGACAGACCTATGGCTACACCTTC,CASSPGQTYGYTF
TRBV27,.,many,TRBJ2-6,TGTGCCAGCAGGCAGATTTCTGGGGCCAACGTCCTGACTTTC,CASRQISGANVLTF
TRBV15,.,many,TRBJ1-3,TGTGCCACCACCCCGGGGCAGGGAGCTCAAGCATCCTCTGGAAACACCATATATTTT,CATTPGQGAQASSGNTIYF
TRBV24-1,TRBD1,few,TRBJ1-5,TGTGCCACCAGTGGGACAGGGGGCGGTCAGCCCCAGCATTTT,CATSGTGGGQPQHF
TRBV29-1,.,.,TRBJ2-7,TGCAGCGTTGTTTCTAGCATTCGCTACGAGCAGTACTTC,CSVVSSIRYEQYF
TRBV3-1,.,many,TRBJ1-1,TGTGCCAGCAGCCAGAATGTCTTGAGGGACACTGAAGCTTTCTTT,CASSQNVLRDTEAFF
TRBV12-3/TRBV12-4,.,many,TRBJ1-2,TGTGCCAGCACCAAAACAGGCGCGGACTATGGCTACACCTTC,CASTKTGADYGYTF
TRBV7-2,.,many,TRBJ2-1,TGTGCCAGCAGCTTAGCTCTCCCCCATAGCGACTCCTACAATGAGCAGTTCTTC,CASSLALPHSDSYNEQFF
TRBV20-1,TRBD1,many,TRBJ1-4,TGCAGTGCACGCCGGGACAGTCTTAATGAAAAACTGTTTTTT,CSARRDSLNEKLFF
TRBV29-1,TRBD1,few,TRBJ2-7,TGCAGCGTCCGGACAGGTAGCGTCGACGAGCAGTACTTC,CSVRTGSVDEQYF
TRBV5-4,.,few,TRBJ2-3,TGTGCCAGCAGAGTCCAGGGGACTGGCACAGATACGCAGTATTTT,CASRVQGTGTDTQYF
TRBV2,.,many,TRBJ2-5,TGTGCCAGCAGTGAAGCGGGGGGACAAGAGACCCAGTACTTC,CASSEAGGQETQYF
TRBV5-1,.,many,TRBJ2-1,TGCGCCAGCAGCTTGGCCCTCCTGGGGAGCGGTGAGCAGTTCTTC,CASSLALLGSGEQFF
TRBV5-1,.,.,TRBJ2-1,TGCGCCAGCAGCTTCATGACCGGGGGTAGGTCCAATGAGCAGTTCTTC,CASSFMTGGRSNEQFF
TRBV27,TRBD1,many,TRBJ2-7,TGTGCCAGCAGTTCTTACAGGGGGGACTACGAGCAGTACTTC,CASSSYRGDYEQYF
TRBV3-1,.,.,TRBJ2-5,TGTGCCAGCAGCCACCGGGGGCAGGGGCAAGAGACCCAGTACTTC,CASSHRGQGQETQYF
TRBV6-2/TRBV6-3,.,many,TRBJ2-1,TGTGCCAGCAGGGAGGAAGGATTACGAAATGAGCAGTTCTTC,CASREEGLRNEQFF
TRBV29-1,.,many,TRBJ2-3,TGCAGCGTTGAATCCCGGGGGCAGGGACCGAGCACAGATACGCAGTATTTT,CSVESRGQGPSTDTQYF
TRBV3-1,.,.,TRBJ2-3,TGTGCCGGCAGCCAAGGGCAGGAAACGCAGTATTTT,CAGSQGQETQYF
TRBV6-2/TRBV6-3,.,many,TRBJ2-5,TGTGCCAGCAGACCACAGGGTTTACAAGAGACCCAGTACTTC,CASRPQGLQETQYF
TRBV27,TRBD2,.,TRBJ2-3,TGTGCCAGCAGTTACGGATCGACTAGCGGGAGCACAGATACGCAGTATTTT,CASSYGSTSGSTDTQYF
TRBV2,.,many,TRBJ1-1,TGTGCCAGCCGCCGACAAGGCAGGGCAGCTGAAGCTTTCTTT,CASRRQGRAAEAFF